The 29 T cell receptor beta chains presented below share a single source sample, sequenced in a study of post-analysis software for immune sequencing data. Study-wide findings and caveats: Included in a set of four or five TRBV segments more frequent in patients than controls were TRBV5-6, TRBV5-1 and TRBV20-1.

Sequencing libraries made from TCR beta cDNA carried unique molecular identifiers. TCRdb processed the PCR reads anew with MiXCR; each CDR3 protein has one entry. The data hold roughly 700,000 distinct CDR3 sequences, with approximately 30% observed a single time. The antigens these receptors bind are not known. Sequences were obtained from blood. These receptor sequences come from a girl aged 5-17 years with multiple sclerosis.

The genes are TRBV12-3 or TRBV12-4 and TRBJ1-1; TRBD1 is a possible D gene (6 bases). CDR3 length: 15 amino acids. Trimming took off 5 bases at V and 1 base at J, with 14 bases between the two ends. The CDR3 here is CASSRRDTGNTEAFF. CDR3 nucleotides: TGTGCCAGCAGTCGCAGGGACACGGGGAACACTGAAGCTTTCTTT.

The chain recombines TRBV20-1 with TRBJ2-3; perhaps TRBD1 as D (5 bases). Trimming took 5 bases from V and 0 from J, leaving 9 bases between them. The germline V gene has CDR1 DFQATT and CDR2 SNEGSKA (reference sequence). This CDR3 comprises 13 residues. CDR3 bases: TGCAGTGCTTACGACAGTAGCACAGATACGCAGTATTTT. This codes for CSAYDSSTDTQYF.

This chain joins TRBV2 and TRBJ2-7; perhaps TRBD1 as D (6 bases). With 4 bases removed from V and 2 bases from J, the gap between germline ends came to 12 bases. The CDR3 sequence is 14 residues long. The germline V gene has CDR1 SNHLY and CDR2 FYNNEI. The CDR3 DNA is TGTGCCAGCAGTGCGGACAGAAAAACCTACGAGCAGTACTTC. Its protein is CASSADRKTYEQYF.

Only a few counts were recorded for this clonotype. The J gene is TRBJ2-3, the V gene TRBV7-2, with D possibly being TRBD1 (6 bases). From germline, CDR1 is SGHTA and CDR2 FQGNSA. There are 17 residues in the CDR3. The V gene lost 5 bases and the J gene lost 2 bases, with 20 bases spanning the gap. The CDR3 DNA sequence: TGTGCCAGCAGCCGGAGACCCGGGACAAGCTACACAGATACGCAGTATTTT. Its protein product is CASSRRPGTSYTDTQYF.

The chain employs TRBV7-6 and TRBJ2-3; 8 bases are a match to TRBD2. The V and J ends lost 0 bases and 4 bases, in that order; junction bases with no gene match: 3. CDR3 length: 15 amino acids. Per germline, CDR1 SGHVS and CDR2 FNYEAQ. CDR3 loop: CASSLASGGPDTQYF. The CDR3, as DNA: TGTGCCAGCAGCTTAGCCAGCGGGGGCCCAGATACGCAGTATTTT.

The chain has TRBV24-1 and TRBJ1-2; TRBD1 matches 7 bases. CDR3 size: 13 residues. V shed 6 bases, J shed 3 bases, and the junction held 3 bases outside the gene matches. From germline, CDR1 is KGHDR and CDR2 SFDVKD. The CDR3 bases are TGTGCCACCAGTACCACAGGGGACTATGGCTACACCTTC. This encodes CATSTTGDYGYTF.

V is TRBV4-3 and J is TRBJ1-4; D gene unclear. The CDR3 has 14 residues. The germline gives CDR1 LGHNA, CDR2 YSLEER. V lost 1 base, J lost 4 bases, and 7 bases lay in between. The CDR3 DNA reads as TGCGCCAGCAGCCAAGGGACGGATAATGAAAAACTGTTTTTT. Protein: CASSQGTDNEKLFF.

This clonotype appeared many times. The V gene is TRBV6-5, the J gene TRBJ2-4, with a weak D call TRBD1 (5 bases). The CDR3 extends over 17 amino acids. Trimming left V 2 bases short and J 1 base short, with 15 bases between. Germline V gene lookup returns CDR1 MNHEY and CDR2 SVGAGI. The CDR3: CASSYGAGSRAKNIQYF. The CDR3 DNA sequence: TGTGCCAGCAGTTACGGGGCAGGGTCAAGGGCCAAAAACATTCAGTACTTC.

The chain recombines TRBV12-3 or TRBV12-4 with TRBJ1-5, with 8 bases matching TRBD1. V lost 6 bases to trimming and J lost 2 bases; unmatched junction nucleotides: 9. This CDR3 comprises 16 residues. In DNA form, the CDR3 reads TGTGCCAGCAGCCCGGTCCCGACAGGGGGCAATCAGCCCCAGCATTTT. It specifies CASSPVPTGGNQPQHF.

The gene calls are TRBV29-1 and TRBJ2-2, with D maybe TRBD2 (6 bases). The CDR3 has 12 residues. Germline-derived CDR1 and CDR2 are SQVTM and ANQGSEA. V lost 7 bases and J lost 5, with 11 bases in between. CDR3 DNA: TGCAGCGCTGGACTATCAACCGGGGAGCTGTTTTTT. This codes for CSAGLSTGELFF.

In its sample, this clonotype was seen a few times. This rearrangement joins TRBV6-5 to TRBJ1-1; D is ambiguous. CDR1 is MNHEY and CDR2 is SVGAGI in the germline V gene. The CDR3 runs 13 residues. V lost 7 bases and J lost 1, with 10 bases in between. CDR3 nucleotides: TGTGCCAGCAAAATTCGCGCGAACACTGAAGCTTTCTTT. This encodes CASKIRANTEAFF.

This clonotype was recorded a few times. For the CDR3, the DNA is TGCGCCAGCGGGGGGCCCCGGGCGTACAATGAGCAGTTCTTC. It specifies CASGGPRAYNEQFF. This chain links TRBV5-1 with TRBJ2-1; D is tentatively TRBD1 or TRBD2 (6 bases each). The V gene's germline CDR1 is SGHRS and CDR2 YFSETQ. The CDR3 has 14 residues. V lost 7 bases and J 4 bases, leaving 15 bases between the germline ends.

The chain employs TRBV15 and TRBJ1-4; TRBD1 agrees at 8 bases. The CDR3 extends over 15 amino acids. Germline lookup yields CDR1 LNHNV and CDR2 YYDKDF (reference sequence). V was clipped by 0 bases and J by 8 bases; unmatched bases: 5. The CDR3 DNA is TGTGCCACCAGCAGAGAGACAGGGGTGGGAGAAAAACTGTTTTTT. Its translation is CATSRETGVGEKLFF.

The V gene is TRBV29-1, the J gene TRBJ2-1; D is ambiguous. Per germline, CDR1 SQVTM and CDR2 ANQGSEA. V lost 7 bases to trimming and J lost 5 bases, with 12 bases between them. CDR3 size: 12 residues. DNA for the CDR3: TGCAGCGGCGAACTTGCCAACAATGAGCAGTTCTTC. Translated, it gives CSGELANNEQFF.

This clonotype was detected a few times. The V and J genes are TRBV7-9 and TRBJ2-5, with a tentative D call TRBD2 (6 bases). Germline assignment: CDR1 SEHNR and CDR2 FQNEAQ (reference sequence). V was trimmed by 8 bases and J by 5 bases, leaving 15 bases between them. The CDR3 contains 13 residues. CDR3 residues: CASSPSDSETQYF. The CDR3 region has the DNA TGTGCCAGCTCGCCTAGCGATTCGGAGACCCAGTACTTC.

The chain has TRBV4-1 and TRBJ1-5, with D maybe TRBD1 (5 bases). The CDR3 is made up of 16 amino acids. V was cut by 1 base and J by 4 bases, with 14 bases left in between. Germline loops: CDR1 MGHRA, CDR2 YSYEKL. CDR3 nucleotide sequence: TGCGCCAGCAGCCAAGGACAGAGAAGACCAAATCAGCCCCAGCATTTT. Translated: CASSQGQRRPNQPQHF.

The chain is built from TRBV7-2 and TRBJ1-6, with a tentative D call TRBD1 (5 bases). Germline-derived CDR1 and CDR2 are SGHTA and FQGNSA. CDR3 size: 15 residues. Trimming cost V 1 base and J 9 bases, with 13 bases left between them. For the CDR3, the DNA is TGTGCCAGCAGCTTAGATGGGGGTCTACCTTCACCCCTCCACTTT. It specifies CASSLDGGLPSPLHF.

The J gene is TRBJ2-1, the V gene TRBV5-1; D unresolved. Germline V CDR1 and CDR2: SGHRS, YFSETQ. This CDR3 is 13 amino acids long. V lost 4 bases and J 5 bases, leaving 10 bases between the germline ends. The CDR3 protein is CASSDQVDNEQFF. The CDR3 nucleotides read TGCGCCAGCAGCGACCAGGTTGACAATGAGCAGTTCTTC.

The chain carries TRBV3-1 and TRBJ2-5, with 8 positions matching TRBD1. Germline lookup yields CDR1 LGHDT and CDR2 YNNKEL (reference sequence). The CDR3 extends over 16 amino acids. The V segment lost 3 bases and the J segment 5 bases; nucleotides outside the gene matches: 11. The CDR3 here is CASSHLRAGGGETQYF. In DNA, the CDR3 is TGTGCCAGCAGCCATCTTAGGGCAGGGGGCGGGGAGACCCAGTACTTC.

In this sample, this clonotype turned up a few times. CDR3 sequence: CASSLGVGRGETQYF. CDR3 in DNA: TGTGCCAGCAGCTTAGGTGTCGGCAGGGGAGAGACCCAGTACTTC. This chain uses TRBV7-2 with TRBJ2-5; D possibly corresponds to TRBD1 (6 bases). Trimming shortened V by 1 base and J by 4 bases, and 13 bases separated the two germline ends. The CDR3 is 15 residues long. Per the germline V gene, CDR1 is SGHTA and CDR2 is FQGNSA.

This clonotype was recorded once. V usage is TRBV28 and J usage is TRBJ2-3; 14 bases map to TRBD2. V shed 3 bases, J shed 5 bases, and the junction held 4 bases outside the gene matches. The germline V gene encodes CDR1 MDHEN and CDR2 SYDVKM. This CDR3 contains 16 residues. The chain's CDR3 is CASSLGTSGGRDTQYF. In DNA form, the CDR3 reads TGTGCCAGCAGTTTGGGGACTAGCGGGGGTAGAGATACGCAGTATTTT.

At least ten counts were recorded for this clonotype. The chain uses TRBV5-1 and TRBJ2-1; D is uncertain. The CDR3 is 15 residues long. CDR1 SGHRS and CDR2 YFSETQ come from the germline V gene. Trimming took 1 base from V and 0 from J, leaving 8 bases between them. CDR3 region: CASSLYPGSYNEQFF. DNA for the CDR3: TGCGCCAGCAGCTTGTACCCCGGCTCCTACAATGAGCAGTTCTTC.

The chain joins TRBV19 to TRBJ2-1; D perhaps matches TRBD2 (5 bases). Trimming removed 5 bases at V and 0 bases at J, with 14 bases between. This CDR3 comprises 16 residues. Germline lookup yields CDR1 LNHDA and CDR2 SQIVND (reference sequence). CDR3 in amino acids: CASSVRGSGSYNEQFF. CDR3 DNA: TGTGCCAGTAGTGTCCGGGGATCCGGCTCCTACAATGAGCAGTTCTTC. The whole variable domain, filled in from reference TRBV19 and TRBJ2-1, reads DGGITQSPKYLFRKEGQNVTLSCEQNLNHDAMYWYRQDPGQGLRLIYYSQIVNDFQKGDIAEGYSVSREKKESFPLTVTSAQKNPTAFYLCASSVRGSGSYNEQFFGPGTRLTVL.

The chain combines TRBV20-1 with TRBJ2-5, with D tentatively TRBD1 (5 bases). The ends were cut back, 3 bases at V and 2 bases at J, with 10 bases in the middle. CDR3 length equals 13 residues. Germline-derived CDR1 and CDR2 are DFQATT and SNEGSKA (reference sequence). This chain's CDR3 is CSASSGRQETQYF. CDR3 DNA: TGCAGTGCTAGCTCAGGGCGTCAAGAGACCCAGTACTTC.

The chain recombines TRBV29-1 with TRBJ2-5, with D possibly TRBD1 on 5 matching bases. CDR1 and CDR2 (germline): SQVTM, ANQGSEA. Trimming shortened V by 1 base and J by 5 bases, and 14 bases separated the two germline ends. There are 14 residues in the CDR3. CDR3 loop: CSVEVVGVGETQYF. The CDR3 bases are TGCAGCGTTGAAGTAGTAGGGGTGGGTGAGACCCAGTACTTC.

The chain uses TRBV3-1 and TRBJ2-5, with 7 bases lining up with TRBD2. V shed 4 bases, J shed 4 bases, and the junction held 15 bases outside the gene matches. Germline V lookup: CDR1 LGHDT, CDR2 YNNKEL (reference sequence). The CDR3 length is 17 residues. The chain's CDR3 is CASSPPRGREPGETQYF. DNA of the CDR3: TGTGCCAGCAGCCCTCCCCGCGGGCGGGAGCCCGGAGAGACCCAGTACTTC.

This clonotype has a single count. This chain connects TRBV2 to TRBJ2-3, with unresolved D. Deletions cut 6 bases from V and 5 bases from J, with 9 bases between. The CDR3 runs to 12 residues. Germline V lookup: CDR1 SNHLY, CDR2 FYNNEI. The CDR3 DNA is TGTGCCAGCAGAAATTTCCTAGATACGCAGTATTTT. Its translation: CASRNFLDTQYF.

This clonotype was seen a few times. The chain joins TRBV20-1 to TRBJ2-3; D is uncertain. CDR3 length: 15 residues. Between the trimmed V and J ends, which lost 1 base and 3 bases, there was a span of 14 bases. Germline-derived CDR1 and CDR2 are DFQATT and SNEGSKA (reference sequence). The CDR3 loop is CSARAGSAKTDTQYF. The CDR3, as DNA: TGCAGTGCTAGAGCGGGCAGCGCCAAGACAGATACGCAGTATTTT.

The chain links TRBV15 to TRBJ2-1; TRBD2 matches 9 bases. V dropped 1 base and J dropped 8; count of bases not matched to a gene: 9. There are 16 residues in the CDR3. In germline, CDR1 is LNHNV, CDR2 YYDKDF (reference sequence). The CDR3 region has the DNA TGTGCCACCAGCAGAGGGGGTCGAGCGGGGGGTCATGAGCAGTTCTTC. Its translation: CATSRGGRAGGHEQFF. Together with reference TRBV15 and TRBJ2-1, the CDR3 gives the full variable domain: DAMVIQNPRYQVTQFGKPVTLSCSQTLNHNVMYWYQQKSSQAPKLLFHYYDKDFNNEADTPDNFQSRRPNTSFCFLDIRSPGLGDTAMYLCATSRGGRAGGHEQFFGPGTRLTVL.